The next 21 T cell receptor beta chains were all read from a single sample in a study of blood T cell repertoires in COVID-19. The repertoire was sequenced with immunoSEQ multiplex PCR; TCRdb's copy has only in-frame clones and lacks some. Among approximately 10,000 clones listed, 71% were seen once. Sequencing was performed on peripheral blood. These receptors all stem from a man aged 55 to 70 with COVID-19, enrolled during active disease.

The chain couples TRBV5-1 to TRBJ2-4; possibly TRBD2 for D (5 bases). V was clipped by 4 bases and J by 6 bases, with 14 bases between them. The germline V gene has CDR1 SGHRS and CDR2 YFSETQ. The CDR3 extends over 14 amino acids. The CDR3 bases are TGCGCCAGCAGCACGGGAACCGCCCTAAACATTCAGTACTTC. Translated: CASSTGTALNIQYF.

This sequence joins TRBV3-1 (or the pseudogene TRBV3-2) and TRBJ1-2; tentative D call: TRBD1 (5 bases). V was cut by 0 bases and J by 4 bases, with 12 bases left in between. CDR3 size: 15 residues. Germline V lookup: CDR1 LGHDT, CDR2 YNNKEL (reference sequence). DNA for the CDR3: TGTGCCAGCAGCCAAGATGCGGGGCTGGGCTATGGCTACACCTTC. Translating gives CASSQDAGLGYGYTF.

CDR3 DNA: TGTGCCAGCAGCCCACAGGGTGCCAGCACAGATACGCAGTATTTT. This translates into CASSPQGASTDTQYF. The chain has TRBV6-5 and TRBJ2-3; perhaps TRBD1 as D (6 bases). CDR3 length: 15 amino acids. Per germline, CDR1 MNHEY and CDR2 SVGAGI. Between the trimmed V and J ends, which lost 6 bases and 0 bases, there was a span of 13 bases.

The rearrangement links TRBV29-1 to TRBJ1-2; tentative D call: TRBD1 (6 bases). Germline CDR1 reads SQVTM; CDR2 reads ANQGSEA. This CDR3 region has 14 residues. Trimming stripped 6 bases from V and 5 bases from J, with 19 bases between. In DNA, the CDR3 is TGCAGCGTCGCTAGGGACATTGGCAATTATGGCTACACCTTC. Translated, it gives CSVARDIGNYGYTF.

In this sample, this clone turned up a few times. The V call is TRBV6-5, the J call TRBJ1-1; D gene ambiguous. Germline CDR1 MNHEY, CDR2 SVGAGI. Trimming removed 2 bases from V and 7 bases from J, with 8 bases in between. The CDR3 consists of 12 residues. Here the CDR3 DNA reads TGTGCCAGCAGTTACAGAGGCGGTGAAGCTTTCTTT. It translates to CASSYRGGEAFF.

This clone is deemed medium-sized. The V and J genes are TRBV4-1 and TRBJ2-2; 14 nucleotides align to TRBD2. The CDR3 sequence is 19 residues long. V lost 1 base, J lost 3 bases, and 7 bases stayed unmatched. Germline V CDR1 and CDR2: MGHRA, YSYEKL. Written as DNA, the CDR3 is TGCGCCAGCAGCCAAGCTCCGGGACTAGCGGGAGCGCACACCGGGGAGCTGTTTTTT. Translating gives CASSQAPGLAGAHTGELFF.

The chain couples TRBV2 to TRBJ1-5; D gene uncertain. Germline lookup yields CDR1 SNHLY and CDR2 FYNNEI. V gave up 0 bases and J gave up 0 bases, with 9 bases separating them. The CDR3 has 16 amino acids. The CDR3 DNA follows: TGTGCCAGCAGTGAAGCGGCATGGTATAGCAATCAGCCCCAGCATTTT. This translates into CASSEAAWYSNQPQHF.

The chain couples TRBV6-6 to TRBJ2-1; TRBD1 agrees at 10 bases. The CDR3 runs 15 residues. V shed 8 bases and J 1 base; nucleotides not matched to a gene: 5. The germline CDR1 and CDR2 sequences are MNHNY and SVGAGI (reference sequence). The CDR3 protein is CASRPGQGSYNEQFF. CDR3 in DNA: TGTGCCAGCCGACCGGGACAGGGGTCCTACAATGAGCAGTTCTTC.

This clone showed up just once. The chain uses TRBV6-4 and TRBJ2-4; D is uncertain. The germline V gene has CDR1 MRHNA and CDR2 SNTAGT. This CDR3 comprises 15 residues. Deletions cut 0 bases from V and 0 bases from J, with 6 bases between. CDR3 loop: CASSDSKLAKNIQYF. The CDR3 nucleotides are TGTGCCAGCAGTGACTCGAAGCTAGCCAAAAACATTCAGTACTTC.

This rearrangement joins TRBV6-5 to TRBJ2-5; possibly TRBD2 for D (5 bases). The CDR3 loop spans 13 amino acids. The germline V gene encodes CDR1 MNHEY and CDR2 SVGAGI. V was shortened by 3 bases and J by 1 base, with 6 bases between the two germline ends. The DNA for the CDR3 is TGTGCCAGCAGTTATGAGGGCCAAGAGACCCAGTACTTC. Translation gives CASSYEGQETQYF.

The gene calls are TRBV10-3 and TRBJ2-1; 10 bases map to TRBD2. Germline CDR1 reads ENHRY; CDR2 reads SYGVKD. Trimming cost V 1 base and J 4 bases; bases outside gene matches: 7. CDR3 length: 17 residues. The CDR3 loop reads CAISELASGSIYNEQFF. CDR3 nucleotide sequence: TGTGCCATCAGTGAGTTGGCTAGCGGGAGTATTTACAATGAGCAGTTCTTC.

For the CDR3, the DNA is TGTGCCTGGAGTGTCTTCAGTAGCAATCAGCCCCAGCATTTT. This gives the protein CAWSVFSSNQPQHF. The chain combines TRBV30 with TRBJ1-5; the D is unclear. V dropped 0 bases and J dropped 0 bases, with 6 bases sitting between them. Germline assignment: CDR1 GTSNPN and CDR2 SVGIG (reference sequence). CDR3 length equals 14 residues.

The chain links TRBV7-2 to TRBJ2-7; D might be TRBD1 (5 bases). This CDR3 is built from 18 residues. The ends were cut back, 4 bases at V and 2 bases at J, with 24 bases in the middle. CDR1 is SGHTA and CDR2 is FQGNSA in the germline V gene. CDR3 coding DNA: TGTGCCAGCAGCTCAGTCACTCAGGGCAACATCGCGGCCTACGAGCAGTACGTC. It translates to CASSSVTQGNIAAYEQYV.

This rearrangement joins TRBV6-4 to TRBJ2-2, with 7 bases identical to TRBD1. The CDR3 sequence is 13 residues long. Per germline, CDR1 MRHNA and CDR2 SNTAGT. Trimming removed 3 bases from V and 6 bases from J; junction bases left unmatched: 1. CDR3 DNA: TGTGCCAGCAGTGAACAGGGGTCCGGGGAGCTGTTTTTT. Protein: CASSEQGSGELFF.

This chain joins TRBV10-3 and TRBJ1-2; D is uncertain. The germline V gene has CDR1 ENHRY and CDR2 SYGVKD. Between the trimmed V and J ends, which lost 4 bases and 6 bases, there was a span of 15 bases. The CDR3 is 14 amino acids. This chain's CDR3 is CAISAIEGLHGYTF. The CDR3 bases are TGTGCCATCAGTGCCATTGAGGGTTTGCATGGCTACACCTTC.

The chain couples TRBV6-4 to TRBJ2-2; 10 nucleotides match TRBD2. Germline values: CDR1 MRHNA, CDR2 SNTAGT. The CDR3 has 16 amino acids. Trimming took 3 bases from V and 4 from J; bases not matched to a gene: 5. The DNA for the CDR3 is TGTGCCAGCAGTGAATCCAGCGGGAGGGCCACCGGGGAGCTGTTTTTT. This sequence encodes CASSESSGRATGELFF.

The CDR3 DNA is TGCAGTGCTAGTACCGGGACAGGCTTCAATCAGCCCCAGCATTTT. This encodes CSASTGTGFNQPQHF. The rearrangement links TRBV20-1 to TRBJ1-5; 8 bases agree with TRBD1. Germline CDR1 DFQATT, CDR2 SNEGSKA (reference sequence). The CDR3 runs 15 residues. The ends lost 3 bases at V and 3 bases at J; junction bases unmatched: 7.

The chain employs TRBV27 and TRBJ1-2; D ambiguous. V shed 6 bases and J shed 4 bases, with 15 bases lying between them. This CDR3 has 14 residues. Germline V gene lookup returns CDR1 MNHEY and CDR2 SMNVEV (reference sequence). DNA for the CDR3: TGTGCCAGCAGAGGCAACGAGGGCTCCTATGGCTACACCTTC. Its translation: CASRGNEGSYGYTF.

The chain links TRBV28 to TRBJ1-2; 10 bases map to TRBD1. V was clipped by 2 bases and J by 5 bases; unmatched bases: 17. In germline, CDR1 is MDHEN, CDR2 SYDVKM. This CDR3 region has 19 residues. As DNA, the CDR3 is TGTGCCAGCAGTTTACTCGGGACAGGGGCCGCTCAGGCGCTGTATGGCTACACCTTC. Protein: CASSLLGTGAAQALYGYTF.

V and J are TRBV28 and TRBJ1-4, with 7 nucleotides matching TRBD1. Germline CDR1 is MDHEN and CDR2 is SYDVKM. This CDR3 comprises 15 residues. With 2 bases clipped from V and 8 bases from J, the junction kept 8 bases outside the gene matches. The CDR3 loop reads CASSLGTGEFEKLFF. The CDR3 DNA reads TGTGCCAGCAGTTTAGGCACAGGGGAGTTCGAAAAACTGTTTTTT.

The CDR3 nucleotides read TGTGCCAGTAGTATTCTTAACCTAGACACAGATACGCAGTATTTT. Protein sequence: CASSILNLDTDTQYF. This chain links TRBV19 with TRBJ2-3; the D is unclear. The V end was cut by 3 bases, the J end by 2 bases, with 12 bases between. The germline V gene has CDR1 LNHDA and CDR2 SQIVND (reference sequence). The CDR3 has 15 residues.